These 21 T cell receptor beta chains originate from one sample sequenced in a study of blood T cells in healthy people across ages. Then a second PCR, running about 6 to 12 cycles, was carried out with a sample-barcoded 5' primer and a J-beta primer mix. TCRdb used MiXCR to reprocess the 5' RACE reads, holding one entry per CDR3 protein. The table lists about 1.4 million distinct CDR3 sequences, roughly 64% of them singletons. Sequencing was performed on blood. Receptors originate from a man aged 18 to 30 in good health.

CDR3 loop: CASRARFGENEQFF. CDR3 coding DNA: TGTGCCAGCAGGGCTCGGTTTGGGGAGAATGAGCAGTTCTTC. J is TRBJ2-1 and V is TRBV12-3 or TRBV12-4; D may be TRBD2 (5 bases). The V end lost 6 bases, the J end lost 7 bases, and 16 bases lay between the germline ends. The CDR3 has 14 amino acids.

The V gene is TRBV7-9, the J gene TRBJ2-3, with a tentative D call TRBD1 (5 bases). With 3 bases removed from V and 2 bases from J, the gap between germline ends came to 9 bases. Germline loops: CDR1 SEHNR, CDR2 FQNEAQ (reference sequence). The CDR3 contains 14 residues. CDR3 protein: CASSFQGPTDTQYF. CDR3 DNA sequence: TGTGCCAGCAGCTTCCAGGGCCCCACAGATACGCAGTATTTT.

The CDR3 DNA sequence: TGTGCCAGCAGCCAATCCGGGACTAGCGGGGGCACACCTAATGAGCAGTTCTTC. This sequence encodes CASSQSGTSGGTPNEQFF. V and J are TRBV14 and TRBJ2-1; 14 bases agree with TRBD2. The CDR3 consists of 18 residues. V trimming: 2 bases; J trimming: 7 bases; junction bases outside the gene matches: 10. Per germline, CDR1 SGHDN and CDR2 FVKESK.

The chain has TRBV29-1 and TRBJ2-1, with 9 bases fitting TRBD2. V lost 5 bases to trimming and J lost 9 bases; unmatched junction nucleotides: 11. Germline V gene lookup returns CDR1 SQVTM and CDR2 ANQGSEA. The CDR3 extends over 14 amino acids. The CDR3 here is CSVLMAGGHFEQFF. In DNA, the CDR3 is TGCAGCGTTTTGATGGCGGGGGGGCACTTTGAGCAGTTCTTC.

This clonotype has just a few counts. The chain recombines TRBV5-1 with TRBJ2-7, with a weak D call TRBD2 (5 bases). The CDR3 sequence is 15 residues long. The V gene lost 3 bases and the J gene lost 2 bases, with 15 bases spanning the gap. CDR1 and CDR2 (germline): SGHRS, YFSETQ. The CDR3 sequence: CASSSYSGITYEQYF. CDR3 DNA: TGCGCCAGCAGCTCGTACAGCGGAATTACCTACGAGCAGTACTTC.

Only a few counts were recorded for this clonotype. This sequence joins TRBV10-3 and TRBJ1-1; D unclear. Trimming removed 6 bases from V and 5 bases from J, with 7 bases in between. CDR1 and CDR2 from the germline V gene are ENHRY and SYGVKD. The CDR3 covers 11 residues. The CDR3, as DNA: TGTGCCATCAGATCCGGGACTGAAGCTTTCTTT. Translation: CAIRSGTEAFF.

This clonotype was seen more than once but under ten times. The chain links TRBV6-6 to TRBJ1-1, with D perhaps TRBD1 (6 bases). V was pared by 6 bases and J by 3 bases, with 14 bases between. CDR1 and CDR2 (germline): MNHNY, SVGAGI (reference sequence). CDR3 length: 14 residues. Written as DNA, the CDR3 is TGTGCCAGCAGGCGGGCTCCAGGGGACACTGAAGCTTTCTTT. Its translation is CASRRAPGDTEAFF.

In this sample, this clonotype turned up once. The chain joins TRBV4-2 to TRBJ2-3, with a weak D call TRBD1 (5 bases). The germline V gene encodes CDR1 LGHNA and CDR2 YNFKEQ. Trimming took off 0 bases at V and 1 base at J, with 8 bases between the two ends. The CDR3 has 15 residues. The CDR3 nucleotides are TGTGCCAGCAGCCAAGACCCGACAGGCACAGATACGCAGTATTTT. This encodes CASSQDPTGTDTQYF.

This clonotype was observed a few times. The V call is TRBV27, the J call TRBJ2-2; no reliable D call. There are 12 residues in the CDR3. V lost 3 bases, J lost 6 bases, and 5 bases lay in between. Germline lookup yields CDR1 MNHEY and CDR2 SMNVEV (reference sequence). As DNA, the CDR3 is TGTGCCAGCAGTTTGTTACCCGGGGAGCTGTTTTTT. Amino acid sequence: CASSLLPGELFF.

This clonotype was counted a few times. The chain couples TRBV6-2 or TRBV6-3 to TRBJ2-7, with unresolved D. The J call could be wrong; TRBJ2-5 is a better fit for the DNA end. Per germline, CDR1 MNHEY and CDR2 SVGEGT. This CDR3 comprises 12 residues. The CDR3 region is CASSYGVGTQYF. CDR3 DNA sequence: TGTGCCAGCAGTTACGGGGTGGGGACCCAGTACTTC.

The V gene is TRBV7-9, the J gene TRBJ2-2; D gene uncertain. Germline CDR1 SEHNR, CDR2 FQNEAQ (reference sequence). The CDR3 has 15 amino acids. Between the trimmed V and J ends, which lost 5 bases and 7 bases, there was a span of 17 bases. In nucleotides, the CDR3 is TGTGCCAGCAGCGGCACTCTGGGGAACGACGGGGAGCTGTTTTTT. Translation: CASSGTLGNDGELFF.

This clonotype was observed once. The CDR3 reads CASRLNRGTGELFF. The CDR3 bases are TGTGCCAGCAGACTTAACAGGGGCACCGGGGAGCTGTTTTTT. The rearrangement uses TRBV7-2 and TRBJ2-2, with 7 bases that match TRBD1. Trimming removed 6 bases from V and 4 bases from J; junction bases left unmatched: 5. This CDR3 spans 14 amino acids. The germline gives CDR1 SGHTA, CDR2 FQGNSA.

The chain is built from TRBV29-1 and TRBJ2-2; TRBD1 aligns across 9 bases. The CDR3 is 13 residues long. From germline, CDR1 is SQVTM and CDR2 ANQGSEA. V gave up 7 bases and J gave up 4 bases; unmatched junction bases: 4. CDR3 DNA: TGCAGCGGGACAGGGGATAGCACCGGGGAGCTGTTTTTT. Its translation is CSGTGDSTGELFF.

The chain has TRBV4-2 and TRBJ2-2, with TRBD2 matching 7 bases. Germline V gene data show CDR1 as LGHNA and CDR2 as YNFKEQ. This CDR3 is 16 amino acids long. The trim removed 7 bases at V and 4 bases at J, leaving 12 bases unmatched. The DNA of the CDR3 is TGTGCCAGCAACGCCCTGGGGCGGGGGAGCACCGGGGAGCTGTTTTTT. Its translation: CASNALGRGSTGELFF.

CDR3 nucleotides: TGTGCCAGCAGCTTCCCAGAAGATACGCAGTATTTT. Protein: CASSFPEDTQYF. The chain employs TRBV7-2 and TRBJ2-3; no clear D. This CDR3 is built from 12 residues. Deletions cut 3 bases from V and 5 bases from J, with 6 bases between. Germline CDR1 and CDR2: SGHTA and FQGNSA.

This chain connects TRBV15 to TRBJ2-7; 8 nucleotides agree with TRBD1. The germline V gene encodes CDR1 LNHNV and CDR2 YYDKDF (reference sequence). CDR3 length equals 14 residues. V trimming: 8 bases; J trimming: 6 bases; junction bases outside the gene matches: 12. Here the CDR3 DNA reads TGTGCCACCGCGTCTCGACAGGGGTGGTCCGAGCAGTACTTC. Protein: CATASRQGWSEQYF.

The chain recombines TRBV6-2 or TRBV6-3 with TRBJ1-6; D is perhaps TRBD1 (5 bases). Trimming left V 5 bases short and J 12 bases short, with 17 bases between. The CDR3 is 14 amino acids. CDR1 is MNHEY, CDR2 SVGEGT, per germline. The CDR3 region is CASSTNDRMGPLHF. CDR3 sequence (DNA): TGTGCCAGCAGTACCAACGACAGAATGGGACCCCTCCACTTT.

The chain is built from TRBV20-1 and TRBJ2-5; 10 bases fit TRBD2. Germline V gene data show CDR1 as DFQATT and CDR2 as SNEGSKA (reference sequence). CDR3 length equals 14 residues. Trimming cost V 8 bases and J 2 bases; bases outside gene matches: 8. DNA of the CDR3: TGCAGTTCCTCGCTAGCGGGGGTACAAGAGACCCAGTACTTC. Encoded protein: CSSSLAGVQETQYF.

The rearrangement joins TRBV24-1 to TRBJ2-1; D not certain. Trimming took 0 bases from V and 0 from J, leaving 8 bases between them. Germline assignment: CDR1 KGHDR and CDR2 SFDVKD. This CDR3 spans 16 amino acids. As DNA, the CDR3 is TGTGCCACCAGTGATTTGCAGGCAGGCTCCTACAATGAGCAGTTCTTC. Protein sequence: CATSDLQAGSYNEQFF.

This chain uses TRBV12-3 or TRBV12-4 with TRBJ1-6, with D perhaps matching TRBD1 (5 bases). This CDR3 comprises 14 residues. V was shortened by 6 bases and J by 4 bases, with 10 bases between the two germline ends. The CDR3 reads CASSPGRYNSPLHF. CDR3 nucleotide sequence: TGTGCCAGCAGCCCGGGACGTTATAATTCACCCCTCCACTTT.

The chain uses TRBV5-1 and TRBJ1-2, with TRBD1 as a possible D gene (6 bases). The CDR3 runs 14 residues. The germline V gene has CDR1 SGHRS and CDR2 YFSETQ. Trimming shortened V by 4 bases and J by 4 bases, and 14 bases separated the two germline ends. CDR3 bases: TGCGCCAGCAGCCCGATACAGGGTACCTATGGCTACACCTTC. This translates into CASSPIQGTYGYTF.